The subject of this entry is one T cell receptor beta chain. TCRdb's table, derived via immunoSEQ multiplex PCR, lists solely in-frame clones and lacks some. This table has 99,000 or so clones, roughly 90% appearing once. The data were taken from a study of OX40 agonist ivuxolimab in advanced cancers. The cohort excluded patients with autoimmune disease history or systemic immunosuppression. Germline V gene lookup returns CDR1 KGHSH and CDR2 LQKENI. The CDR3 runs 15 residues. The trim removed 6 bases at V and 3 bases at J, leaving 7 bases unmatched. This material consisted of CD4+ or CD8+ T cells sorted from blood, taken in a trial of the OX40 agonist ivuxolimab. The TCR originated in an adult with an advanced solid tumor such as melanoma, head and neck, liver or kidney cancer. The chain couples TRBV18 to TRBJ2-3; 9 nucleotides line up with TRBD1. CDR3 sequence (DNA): TGTGCCAGCTCCCATACAGGACAGGGGACAGATACGCAGTATTTT. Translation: CASSHTGQGTDTQYF.